This entry is about one T cell receptor (beta chain). Its antigen specificity is not known. No base quality information exists; no much larger clone differs at one position. Trimming at the junction amounts to 1 base on V and 6 bases on J, and the germline ends lie 5 bases apart. The germline V gene encodes CDR1 SGHKS and CDR2 YYEKEE (reference sequence). The CDR3 runs 11 amino acids, cysteine and phenylalanine included. Kept here is only the CDR3 DNA, which spans 33 bases and is read in frame from base 1. The CDR3 regions of human TCRbeta chains were analyzed by immunosequencing. In the source study's methods: Repertoire TCRs were matched against a reference library of SARS-CoV-2-specific TCRs generated with the MIRA antigen-specificity platform. Breadth was defined as the fraction of unique TCRs that were SARS-CoV-2-associated. Depth was defined as the fraction of total T cells that were SARS-CoV-2-associated. Using the MIRA data, every spike-specific TCR was mapped to the spike region that the TCR reacted to and assigned to either a CD4 or a CD8 class. Log10-transformed breadth and depth values were compared by one-way ANOVA with Sidak's multiple comparisons tests. The clones in this table, taken by TCRdb from immuneACCESS, are in-frame only. Not every clone is retained; where verified, under half of the shortfall comes from an unresolved V gene, and the cause of the rest is unknown. V and J calls and clone size are those listed in that table; D and trimming were worked out from the DNA. Counted in this sample were 60,000 to 70,000 clones; about 85% of them appeared once. The ten largest clonotypes hold roughly a fifth of the sample.

The time point label corresponds to: baseline before first vaccination. The vaccinee samples were drawn from two UK trials, COV001 and COV002, one of which was a single-blind randomized controlled phase 2/3 trial testing AZD1222 (ChAdOx1 nCoV-19) in healthy adults. Trial participant PBMC samples were collected at day 0 and day 28 after the second dose for TCRbeta chain sequencing. This specimen comes from a study of T cell responses to AZD1222 COVID-19 vaccine (dated by TCRdb to the early 2020s). Notes on the research overall: Because spike-specific TCR depth and breadth did not differ between the two schedules, AZD1222 recipients who got a second dose at roughly 4 weeks were pooled with those who got a second dose at roughly 12 weeks. A total of around 240 trial participants underwent TCR sequencing, of whom about 200 received two doses of AZD1222 and around 26 received two doses of the MenACWY control vaccine. Trial participants were enrolled into age subgroups of 18-55, 56-69 and 70-plus years, which contained about 150, 28 and 57 TCR-sequenced participants, respectively. Here is what the overall study found, with its caveats: In the small 56-69-year group, the increase in depth fell short of significance, most likely because of low power. The whole spike protein was spanned by vaccine-associated CD4 TCRs, and dominant responses were seen in regions 160-218 and 743-854. Conclusions about previously exposed vaccinees are limited because only six or seven AZD1222 recipients were SARS-CoV-2 seropositive at baseline. Nearly half of unique spike-specific TCRs reportedly recognized epitopes outside regions mutated in the B.1.351 and B.1.1.7 variants. After two AZD1222 doses, spike-specific TCR breadth and depth were significantly higher than at day 0 and than in MenACWY recipients. Because no day 14 peak-response samples were available, the repertoires could be characterized only after the peak T cell response. Most participants were white British and females outnumbered males, and the authors suggested that clonal diversity may have been underestimated.

Sequencing used peripheral blood, obtained on day 0 of AZD1222 vaccination. The sequence derives from an adult in good health. Here the chain combines TRBV5-5 and TRBJ2-7; the D gene assignment is ambiguous. CDR3 sequence: CASSLYSEQYF. In nucleotide form, the sequence is TGTGCCAGCAGCTTGTATTCCGAGCAGTACTTC.